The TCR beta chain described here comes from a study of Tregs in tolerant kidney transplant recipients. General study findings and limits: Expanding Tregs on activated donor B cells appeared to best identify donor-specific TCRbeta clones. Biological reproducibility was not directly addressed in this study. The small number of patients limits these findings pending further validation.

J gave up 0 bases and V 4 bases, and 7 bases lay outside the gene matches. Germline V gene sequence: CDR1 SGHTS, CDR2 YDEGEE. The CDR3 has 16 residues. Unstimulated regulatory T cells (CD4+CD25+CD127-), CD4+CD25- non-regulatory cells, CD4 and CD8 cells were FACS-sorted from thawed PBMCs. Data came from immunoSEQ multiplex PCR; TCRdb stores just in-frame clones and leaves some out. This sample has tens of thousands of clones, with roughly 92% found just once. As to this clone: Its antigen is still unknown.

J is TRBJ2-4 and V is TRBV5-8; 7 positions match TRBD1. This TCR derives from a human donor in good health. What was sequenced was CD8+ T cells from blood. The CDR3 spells CASSPTGLRAKNIQYF. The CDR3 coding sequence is TGTGCCAGCAGCCCGACAGGGCTAAGAGCCAAAAACATTCAGTACTTC.